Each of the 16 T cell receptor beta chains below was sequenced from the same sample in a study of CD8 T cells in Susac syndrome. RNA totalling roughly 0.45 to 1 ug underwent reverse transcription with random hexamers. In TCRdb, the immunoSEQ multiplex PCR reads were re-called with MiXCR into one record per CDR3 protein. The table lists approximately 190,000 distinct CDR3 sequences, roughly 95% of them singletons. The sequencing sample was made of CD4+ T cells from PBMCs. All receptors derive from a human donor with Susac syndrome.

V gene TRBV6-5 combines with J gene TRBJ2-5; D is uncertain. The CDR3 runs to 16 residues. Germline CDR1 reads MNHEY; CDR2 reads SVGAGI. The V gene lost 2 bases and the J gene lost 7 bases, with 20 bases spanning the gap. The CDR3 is CASSYKDGWRAGTQYF. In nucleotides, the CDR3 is TGTGCCAGCAGTTACAAGGACGGATGGAGAGCAGGGACCCAGTACTTC.

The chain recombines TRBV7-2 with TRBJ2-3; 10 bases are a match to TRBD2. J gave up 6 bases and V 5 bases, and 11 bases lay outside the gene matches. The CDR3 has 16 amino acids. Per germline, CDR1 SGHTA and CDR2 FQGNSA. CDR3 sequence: CASSGRVAGGRDTQYF. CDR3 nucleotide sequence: TGTGCCAGCAGCGGGCGCGTAGCGGGGGGTCGGGATACGCAGTATTTT.

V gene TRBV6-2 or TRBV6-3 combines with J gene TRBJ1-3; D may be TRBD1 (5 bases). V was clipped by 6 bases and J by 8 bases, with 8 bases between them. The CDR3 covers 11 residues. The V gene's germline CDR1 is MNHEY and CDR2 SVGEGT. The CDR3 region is CASSRGDTIYF. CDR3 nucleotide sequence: TGTGCCAGCAGCCGGGGGGACACCATATATTTT.

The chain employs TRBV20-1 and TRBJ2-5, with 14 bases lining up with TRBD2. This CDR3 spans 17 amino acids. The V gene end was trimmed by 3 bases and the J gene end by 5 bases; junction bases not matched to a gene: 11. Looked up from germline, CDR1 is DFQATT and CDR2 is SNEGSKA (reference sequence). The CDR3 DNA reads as TGCAGTGCTAGTCCCGTGACTAGCGGGGGGGCCGGGGAGACCCAGTACTTC. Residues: CSASPVTSGGAGETQYF.

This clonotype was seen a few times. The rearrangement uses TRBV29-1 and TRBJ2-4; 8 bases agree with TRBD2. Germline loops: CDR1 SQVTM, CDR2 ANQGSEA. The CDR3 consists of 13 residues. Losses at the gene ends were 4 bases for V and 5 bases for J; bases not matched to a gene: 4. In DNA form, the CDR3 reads TGCAGCGTTGTAGCCGGGGGGGAAAACATTCAGTACTTC. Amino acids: CSVVAGGENIQYF.

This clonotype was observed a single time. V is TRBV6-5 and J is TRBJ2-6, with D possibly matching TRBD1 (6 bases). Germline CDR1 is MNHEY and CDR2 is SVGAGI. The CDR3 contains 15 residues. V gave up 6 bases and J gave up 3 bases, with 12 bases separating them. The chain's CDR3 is CASSYDRFGANVLTF. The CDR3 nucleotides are TGTGCCAGCAGCTACGACAGGTTTGGGGCCAACGTCCTGACTTTC.

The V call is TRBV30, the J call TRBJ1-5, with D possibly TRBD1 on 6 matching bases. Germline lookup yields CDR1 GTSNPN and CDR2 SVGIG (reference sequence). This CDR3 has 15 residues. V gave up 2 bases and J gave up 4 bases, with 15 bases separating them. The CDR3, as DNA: TGTGCCTGGAGTCGCGGGGGCGCAGGAAATCAGCCCCAGCATTTT. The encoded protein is CAWSRGGAGNQPQHF.

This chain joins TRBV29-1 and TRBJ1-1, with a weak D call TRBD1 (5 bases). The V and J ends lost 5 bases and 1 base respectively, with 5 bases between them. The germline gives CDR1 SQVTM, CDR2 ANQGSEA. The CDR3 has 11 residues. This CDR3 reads CSVQGNTEAFF. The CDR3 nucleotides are TGCAGCGTTCAGGGGAACACTGAAGCTTTCTTT.

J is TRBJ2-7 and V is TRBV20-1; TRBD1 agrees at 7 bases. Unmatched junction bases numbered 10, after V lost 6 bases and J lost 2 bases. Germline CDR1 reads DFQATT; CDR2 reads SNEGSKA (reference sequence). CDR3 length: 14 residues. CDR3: CSALPGQLAYEQYF. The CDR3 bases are TGCAGTGCACTACCGGGACAGCTGGCCTACGAGCAGTACTTC.

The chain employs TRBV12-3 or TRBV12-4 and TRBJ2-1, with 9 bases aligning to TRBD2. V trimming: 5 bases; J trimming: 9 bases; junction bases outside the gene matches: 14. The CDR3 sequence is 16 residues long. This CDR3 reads CASSLRSSGVFGEQFF. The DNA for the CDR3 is TGTGCCAGCAGTCTTAGGTCTAGCGGGGTTTTCGGTGAGCAGTTCTTC.

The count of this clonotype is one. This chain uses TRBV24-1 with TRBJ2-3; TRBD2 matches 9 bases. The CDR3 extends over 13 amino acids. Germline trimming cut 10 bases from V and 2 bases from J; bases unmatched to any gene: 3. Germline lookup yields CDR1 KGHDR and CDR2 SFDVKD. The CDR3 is CATAGGVTDTQYF. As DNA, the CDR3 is TGTGCCACAGCGGGGGGCGTCACAGATACGCAGTATTTT.

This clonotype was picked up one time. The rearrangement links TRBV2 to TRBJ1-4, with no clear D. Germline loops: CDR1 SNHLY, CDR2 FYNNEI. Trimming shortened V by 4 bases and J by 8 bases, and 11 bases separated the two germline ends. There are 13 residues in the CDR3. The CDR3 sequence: CASSAFGGEKLFF. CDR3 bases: TGTGCCAGCAGTGCGTTTGGAGGAGAAAAACTGTTTTTT.

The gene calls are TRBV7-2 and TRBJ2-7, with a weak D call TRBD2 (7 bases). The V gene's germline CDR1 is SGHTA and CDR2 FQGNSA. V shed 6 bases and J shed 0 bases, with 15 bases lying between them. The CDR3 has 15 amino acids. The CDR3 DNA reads TGTGCCAGCAGTTGGCGGGGGCAGAGCTCCTACGAGCAGTACTTC. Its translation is CASSWRGQSSYEQYF.

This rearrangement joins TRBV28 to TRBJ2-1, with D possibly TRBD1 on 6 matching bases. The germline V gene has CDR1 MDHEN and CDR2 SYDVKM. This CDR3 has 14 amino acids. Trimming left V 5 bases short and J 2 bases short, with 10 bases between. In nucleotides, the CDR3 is TGTGCCAGCAGTAAGGGGGTCACCTACAATGAGCAGTTCTTC. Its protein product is CASSKGVTYNEQFF. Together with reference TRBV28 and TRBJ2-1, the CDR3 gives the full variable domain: DVKVTQSSRYLVKRTGEKVFLECVQDMDHENMFWYRQDPGLGLRLIYFSYDVKMKEKGDIPEGYSVSREKKERFSLILESASTNQTSMYLCASSKGVTYNEQFFGPGTRLTVL.

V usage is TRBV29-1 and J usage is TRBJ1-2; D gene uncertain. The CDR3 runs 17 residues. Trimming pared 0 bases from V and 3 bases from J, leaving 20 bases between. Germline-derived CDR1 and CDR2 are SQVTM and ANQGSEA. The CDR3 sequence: CSVEEGLVPVGDYGYTF. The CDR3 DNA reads TGCAGCGTTGAAGAAGGCCTGGTCCCAGTCGGCGACTATGGCTACACCTTC.

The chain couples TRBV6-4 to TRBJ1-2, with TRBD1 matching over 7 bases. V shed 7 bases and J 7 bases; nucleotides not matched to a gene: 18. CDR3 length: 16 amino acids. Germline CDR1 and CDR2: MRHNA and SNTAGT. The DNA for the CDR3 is TGTGCCAGCACCCCCGGGACAGCCCCTTCCTATAGTGGCTACACCTTC. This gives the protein CASTPGTAPSYSGYTF.